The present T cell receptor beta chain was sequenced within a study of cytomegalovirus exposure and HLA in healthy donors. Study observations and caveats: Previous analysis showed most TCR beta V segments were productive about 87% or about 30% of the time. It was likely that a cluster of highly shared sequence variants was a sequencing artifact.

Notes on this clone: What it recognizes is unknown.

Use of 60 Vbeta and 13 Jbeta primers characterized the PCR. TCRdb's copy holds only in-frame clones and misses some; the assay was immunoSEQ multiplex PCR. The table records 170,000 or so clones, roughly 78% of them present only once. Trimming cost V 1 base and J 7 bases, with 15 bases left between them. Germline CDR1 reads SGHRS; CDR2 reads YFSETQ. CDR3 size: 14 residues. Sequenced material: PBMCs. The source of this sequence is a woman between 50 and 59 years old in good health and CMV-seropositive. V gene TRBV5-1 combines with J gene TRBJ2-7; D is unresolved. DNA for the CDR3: TGCGCCAGCAGCTTGCGCCCGACTCTCGGGGAGCAGTACTTC. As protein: CASSLRPTLGEQYF.